The 20 T cell receptor beta chains presented below share a single source sample, sequenced in a study of cytotoxic CD8 clonotypes in ibrutinib-treated CLL listed by TCRdb under 2021. Read against the paper, the sample's time point label means: approximately 25 months on ibrutinib. Library creation used the immunoSEQ multiplex PCR assay. TCRdb stores this immuneACCESS table with in-frame sequences only. Part of the clones is absent; in the studies checked, under half of the shortfall reflects unresolved V genes, and no reason is known for the rest. Here the sample has under 300,000 clones; 70% occur a single time. The ten largest account for less than 20% of the sample. Material: PBMCs, obtained after 24 months of ibrutinib treatment. The receptors shown here come from a human donor with chronic lymphocytic leukemia.

The chain recombines TRBV29-1 with TRBJ2-1, with TRBD2 as a possible D gene (6 bases). The CDR3 has 13 residues. Trimming took off 6 bases at V and 7 bases at J, with 16 bases between the two ends. CDR1 SQVTM and CDR2 ANQGSEA come from the germline V gene. The CDR3 DNA is TGCAGCGTCCGGACTACAATGGAAAATGAGCAGTTCTTC. Amino acids: CSVRTTMENEQFF.

In its sample, this clone was seen a few times. The rearrangement joins TRBV9 to TRBJ2-1; D may be TRBD1 (6 bases). Trimming shortened V by 0 bases and J by 4 bases, and 20 bases separated the two germline ends. In germline, CDR1 is SGDLS, CDR2 YYNGEE. This CDR3 spans 18 amino acids. Here the CDR3 DNA reads TGTGCCAGCAGCGTAGTCGGGACCACCGGGACATTTTACAATGAGCAGTTCTTC. It yields the protein CASSVVGTTGTFYNEQFF.

This clone has a count of ten or more. The chain's CDR3 is CASSSPGGGLMNTEAFF. The CDR3 DNA follows: TGTGCCAGTAGTAGCCCAGGGGGCGGATTGATGAACACTGAAGCTTTCTTT. This sequence joins TRBV19 and TRBJ1-1; 8 bases map to TRBD1. CDR1 LNHDA and CDR2 SQIVND come from the germline V gene (reference sequence). Losses at the gene ends were 4 bases for V and 0 bases for J; bases not matched to a gene: 10. The CDR3 is 17 residues long.

The chain couples TRBV4-3 to TRBJ2-7; 9 positions match TRBD2. The CDR3 is made up of 16 amino acids. Germline V gene sequence: CDR1 LGHNA, CDR2 YSLEER. V gave up 3 bases and J gave up 3 bases; unmatched junction bases: 9. The CDR3 DNA reads as TGCGCCAGCAGCCAGTCGAAGACTAGCGGTTACTACGAGCAGTACTTC. The encoded protein is CASSQSKTSGYYEQYF.

In nucleotides, the CDR3 is TGTGCCAGTAGTCAAACGGGACAGCGTGGAGGCTACACCTTC. Its translation: CASSQTGQRGGYTF. V gene TRBV19 combines with J gene TRBJ1-2, with 7 bases aligning to TRBD1. The J segment lost 8 bases and the V segment lost 5 bases, leaving 11 bases of the junction unmatched. Germline CDR1 reads LNHDA; CDR2 reads SQIVND (reference sequence). The CDR3 is 14 amino acids.

The rearrangement links TRBV30 to TRBJ2-7; D uncertain. In germline, CDR1 is GTSNPN, CDR2 SVGIG (reference sequence). Trimming left V 0 bases short and J 3 bases short, with 9 bases between. The CDR3 has 13 residues. CDR3 residues: CAWSVQGLYEQYF. The DNA of the CDR3 is TGTGCCTGGAGTGTACAAGGGCTCTACGAGCAGTACTTC.

This chain links TRBV6-5 with TRBJ2-1; 14 positions match TRBD2. Germline-derived CDR1 and CDR2 are MNHEY and SVGAGI. CDR3 size: 15 residues. After removal of 6 bases from V and 8 bases from J, the junction contained 6 bases not matched to a gene. CDR3 bases: TGTGCCAGCAGCCGCGGGACTAGCGGGAGCTATGAGCAGTTCTTC. This gives the protein CASSRGTSGSYEQFF.

This chain's CDR3 is CASSSRGEPYGYTF. CDR3 nucleotide sequence: TGTGCCAGCTCAAGCCGGGGGGAACCCTATGGCTACACCTTC. V and J are TRBV18 and TRBJ1-2; maybe TRBD1 (5 bases). This CDR3 has 14 amino acids. V lost 5 bases to trimming and J lost 4 bases, with 14 bases between them. CDR1 is KGHSH, CDR2 LQKENI, per germline.

The V gene is TRBV14, the J gene TRBJ1-2, with 8 bases aligning to TRBD1. Germline loops: CDR1 SGHDN, CDR2 FVKESK. This CDR3 is built from 14 residues. J lost 3 bases, V lost 4 bases, and 4 bases had no gene match. The CDR3 DNA sequence: TGTGCCAGCAGCCGGACAGGGAGGGACTATGGCTACACCTTC. This encodes CASSRTGRDYGYTF.

This clone was observed once. This rearrangement joins TRBV28 to TRBJ2-2; D is uncertain. Germline lookup yields CDR1 MDHEN and CDR2 SYDVKM. The CDR3 has 14 amino acids. V lost 10 bases and J lost 6, with 18 bases in between. This CDR3 reads CATAYWSSPGELFF. DNA for the CDR3: TGTGCCACCGCCTATTGGAGTTCCCCCGGGGAGCTGTTTTTT.

V gene TRBV29-1 combines with J gene TRBJ2-7, with a weak D call TRBD2 (5 bases). The ends were cut back, 3 bases at V and 3 bases at J, with 9 bases in the middle. Germline V gene sequence: CDR1 SQVTM, CDR2 ANQGSEA. CDR3 length equals 12 residues. The CDR3 sequence: CSVDGLRYEQYF. CDR3 in DNA: TGCAGCGTTGATGGACTTCGCTACGAGCAGTACTTC.

The chain links TRBV7-6 to TRBJ2-2; D remains unclear. Germline V gene data show CDR1 as SGHVS and CDR2 as FNYEAQ. V lost 2 bases and J lost 0, with 16 bases in between. CDR3 size: 18 residues. CDR3 sequence reads: CASSLFLGVQANTGELFF. CDR3 bases: TGTGCCAGCAGCTTATTCCTTGGCGTGCAGGCGAACACCGGGGAGCTGTTTTTT.

J is TRBJ2-1 and V is TRBV5-1; D is unresolved. CDR1 is SGHRS, CDR2 YFSETQ, per germline. This CDR3 is 12 amino acids long. Trimming shortened V by 3 bases and J by 10 bases, and 11 bases separated the two germline ends. In DNA form, the CDR3 reads TGCGCCAGCAGCTGGACCATAGGCGAGCAGTTCTTC. Protein sequence: CASSWTIGEQFF.

This clone showed up just a few times. This chain links TRBV19 with TRBJ1-5; no clear D. Germline CDR1 is LNHDA and CDR2 is SQIVND (reference sequence). The CDR3 contains 13 residues. V was pared by 9 bases and J by 7 bases, with 16 bases between. The CDR3 DNA reads as TGTGCCAGCAGTGTGGCTGCGGGGCAGCCCCAGCATTTT. It yields the protein CASSVAAGQPQHF.

V and J are TRBV4-1 and TRBJ1-1; D remains unclear. CDR1 and CDR2 (germline): MGHRA, YSYEKL. Trimming stripped 4 bases from V and 3 bases from J, with 9 bases between. CDR3 length equals 13 residues. Here the CDR3 DNA reads TGCGCCAGCAGCCTCGGGGTATACACTGAAGCTTTCTTT. Translated, it gives CASSLGVYTEAFF.

The chain employs TRBV6-5 and TRBJ2-7; no reliable D call. Germline V gene data show CDR1 as MNHEY and CDR2 as SVGAGI. The CDR3 sequence is 16 residues long. The V and J ends lost 0 bases and 3 bases respectively, with 15 bases between them. The CDR3 coding sequence is TGTGCCAGCAGTTACTCGGTCTCAGGTTCCGGCTACGAGCAGTACTTC. The encoded protein is CASSYSVSGSGYEQYF.

The V gene is TRBV5-6, the J gene TRBJ2-1, with D perhaps TRBD2 (5 bases). The CDR3 length is 13 residues. The ends were cut back, 4 bases at V and 7 bases at J, with 12 bases in the middle. Looked up from germline, CDR1 is SGHDT and CDR2 is YYEEEE. The DNA for the CDR3 is TGTGCCAGCAGCACTAGGAAGGGTAATGAGCAGTTCTTC. This encodes CASSTRKGNEQFF.

CDR3 region: CASSQQVAGGFSTDTQYF. For the CDR3, the DNA is TGTGCCAGCAGCCAACAGGTAGCGGGAGGCTTTAGCACAGATACGCAGTATTTT. This chain uses TRBV4-2 with TRBJ2-3; TRBD2 agrees at 10 bases. Germline CDR1 LGHNA, CDR2 YNFKEQ. With 2 bases clipped from V and 0 bases from J, the junction kept 8 bases outside the gene matches. The length of the CDR3 is 18 residues.

This clone showed up just a few times. The J gene is TRBJ2-3, the V gene TRBV11-2; D is tentatively TRBD1 or TRBD2 (7 bases each). Trimming pared 8 bases from V and 5 bases from J, leaving 20 bases between. Per the germline V gene, CDR1 is SGHAT and CDR2 is FQNNGV. This CDR3 has 15 residues. The CDR3 coding sequence is TGTGCCAGCGGGAGGGAGACAGGGATGGTAGATACGCAGTATTTT. Translated, it gives CASGRETGMVDTQYF.

This clone occurred a few times. The chain carries TRBV29-1 and TRBJ1-2, with 7 bases fitting TRBD1. The CDR3 extends over 13 amino acids. The germline gives CDR1 SQVTM, CDR2 ANQGSEA. Trimming cost V 6 bases and J 2 bases; bases outside gene matches: 6. CDR3: CSVYDRENYGYTF. The CDR3 DNA is TGCAGCGTCTACGACAGGGAGAACTATGGCTACACCTTC.